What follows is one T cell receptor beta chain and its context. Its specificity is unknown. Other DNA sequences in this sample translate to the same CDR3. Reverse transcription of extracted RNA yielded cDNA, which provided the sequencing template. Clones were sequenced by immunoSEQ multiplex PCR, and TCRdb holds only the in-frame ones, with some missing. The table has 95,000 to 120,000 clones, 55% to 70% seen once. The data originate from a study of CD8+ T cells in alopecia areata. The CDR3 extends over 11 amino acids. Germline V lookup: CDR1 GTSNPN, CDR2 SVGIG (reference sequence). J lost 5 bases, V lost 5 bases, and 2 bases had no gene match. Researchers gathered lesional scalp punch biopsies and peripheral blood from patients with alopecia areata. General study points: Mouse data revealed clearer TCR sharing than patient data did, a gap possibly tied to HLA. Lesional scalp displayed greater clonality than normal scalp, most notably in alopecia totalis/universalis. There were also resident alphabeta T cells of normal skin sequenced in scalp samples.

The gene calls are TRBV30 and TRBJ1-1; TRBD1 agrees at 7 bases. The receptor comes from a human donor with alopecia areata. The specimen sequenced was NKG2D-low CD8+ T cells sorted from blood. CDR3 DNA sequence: TGTGCCTGGTTACAGGGGACTGAAGCTTTCTTT. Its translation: CAWLQGTEAFF. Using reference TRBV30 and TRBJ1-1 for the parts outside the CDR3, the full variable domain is SQTIHQWPATLVQPVGSPLSLECTVEGTSNPNLYWYRQAAGRGLQLLFYSVGIGQISSEVPQNLSASRPQDRQFILSSKKLLLSDSGFYLCAWLQGTEAFFGQGTRLTVV.